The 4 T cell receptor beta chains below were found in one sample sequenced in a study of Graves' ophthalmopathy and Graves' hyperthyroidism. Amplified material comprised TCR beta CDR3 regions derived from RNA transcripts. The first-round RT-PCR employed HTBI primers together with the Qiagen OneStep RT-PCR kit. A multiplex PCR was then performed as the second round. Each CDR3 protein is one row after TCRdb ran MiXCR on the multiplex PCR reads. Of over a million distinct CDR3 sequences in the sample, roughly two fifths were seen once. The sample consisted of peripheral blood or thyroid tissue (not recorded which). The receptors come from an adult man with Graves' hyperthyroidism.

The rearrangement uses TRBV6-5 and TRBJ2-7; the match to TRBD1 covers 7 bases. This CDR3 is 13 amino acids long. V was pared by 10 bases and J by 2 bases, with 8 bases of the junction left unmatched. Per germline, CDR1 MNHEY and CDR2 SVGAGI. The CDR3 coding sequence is TGTGCCACCAGACGACAGGGAACCTACGAGCAGTACTTC. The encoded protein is CATRRQGTYEQYF.

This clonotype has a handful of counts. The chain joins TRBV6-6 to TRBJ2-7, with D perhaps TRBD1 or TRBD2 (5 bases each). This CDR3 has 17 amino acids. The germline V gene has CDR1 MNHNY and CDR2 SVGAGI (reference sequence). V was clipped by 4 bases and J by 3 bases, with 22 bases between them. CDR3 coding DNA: TGTGCCAGCAGTTCGTGGGGGTTTTTTGAGTTTGTCTACGAGCAGTACTTC. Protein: CASSSWGFFEFVYEQYF.

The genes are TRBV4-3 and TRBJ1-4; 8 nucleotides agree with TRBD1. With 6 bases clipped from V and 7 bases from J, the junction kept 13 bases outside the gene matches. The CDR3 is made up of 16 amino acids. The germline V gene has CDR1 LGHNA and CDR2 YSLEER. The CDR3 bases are TGCGCCAGCAGACTACAGGTGAACACAGGGGGTGAAAAACTGTTTTTT. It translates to CASRLQVNTGGEKLFF.

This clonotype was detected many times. As DNA, the CDR3 is TGTGCCAGTAGTGGGCAGGTGATCGTGGGCGGCTACACCTTC. This codes for CASSGQVIVGGYTF. The gene calls are TRBV19 and TRBJ1-2; no firm D call. With 5 bases removed from V and 8 bases from J, the gap between germline ends came to 18 bases. From germline, CDR1 is LNHDA and CDR2 SQIVND (reference sequence). CDR3 length: 14 amino acids. Based on the CDR3 plus reference TRBV19 and TRBJ1-2, the full variable domain is DGGITQSPKYLFRKEGQNVTLSCEQNLNHDAMYWYRQDPGQGLRLIYYSQIVNDFQKGDIAEGYSVSREKKESFPLTVTSAQKNPTAFYLCASSGQVIVGGYTFGSGTRLTVV.